Following are 3 T cell receptor beta chains from one sample sequenced in a study of OX40 agonist ivuxolimab in advanced cancers. Clones were read by immunoSEQ multiplex PCR, and TCRdb kept only the in-frame ones, dropping some. The sample shows roughly 25,000 clones, about nine tenths of them seen only once. Sequencing used CD4+ or CD8+ T cells sorted from blood, obtained in a trial of the OX40 agonist ivuxolimab. These TCRs come from an adult with an advanced solid tumor such as melanoma, head and neck, liver or kidney cancer.

This chain connects TRBV9 to TRBJ1-4; possibly TRBD1 for D (6 bases). V shed 1 base and J shed 5 bases, with 12 bases lying between them. The V gene's germline CDR1 is SGDLS and CDR2 YYNGEE. This CDR3 comprises 15 residues. The CDR3 DNA follows: TGTGCCAGCAGCGTAACAGGGTTGGAGAATGAAAAACTGTTTTTT. The encoded protein is CASSVTGLENEKLFF.

This chain uses TRBV2 with TRBJ2-2, with D possibly matching TRBD2 (6 bases). This CDR3 region has 14 residues. Germline CDR1 SNHLY, CDR2 FYNNEI. Trimming cost V 6 bases and J 4 bases, with 12 bases left between them. The CDR3 here is CASSPGGVTGELFF. CDR3 sequence (DNA): TGTGCCAGCAGCCCCGGGGGAGTCACCGGGGAGCTGTTTTTT.

This chain connects TRBV16 to TRBJ2-7, with 8 bases lining up with TRBD2. Trimming at V came to 4 bases and at J to 2 bases, leaving 7 bases not matched to a gene. CDR1 is KGHSY, CDR2 FQNENV, per germline. This CDR3 region has 15 residues. The CDR3 sequence: CASSLTGREAYEQYF. The CDR3 DNA follows: TGTGCCAGCAGCCTAACGGGGCGGGAGGCCTACGAGCAGTACTTC. Using reference TRBV16 and TRBJ2-7 for the parts outside the CDR3, the full variable domain is GEEVAQTPKHLVRGEGQKAKLYCAPIKGHSYVFWYQQVLKNEFKFLISFQNENVFDETGMPKERFSAKCLPNSPCSLEIQATKLEDSAVYFCASSLTGREAYEQYFGPGTRLTVT.